This TCR beta chain was recorded in a study of identical twins. The CDR3 contains 17 residues. The V end lost 1 base, the J end lost 0 bases, and 14 bases lay between the germline ends. Germline V gives CDR1 LNHNV, CDR2 YYDKDF (reference sequence). TCRdb ran MiXCR on the 5' RACE reads and lists one entry per CDR3 protein. Among roughly 470,000 distinct CDR3 sequences listed, more than 13% were seen once. Study-wide results and limits: Cord blood beta clonotypes present at high abundance carried fewer insertions; no such pattern appeared in memory repertoires. Out-of-frame alpha sequences common to twins were enriched for low generation probability.

Only a few counts were recorded for this clonotype. The antigen remains undetermined. These same data were also listed under a study on yellow fever vaccine responses in identical twins.

Sequenced input: CD4+ T cells sorted from blood. J is TRBJ2-3 and V is TRBV15, with D possibly TRBD2 on 5 matching bases. The receptor was isolated from a woman under 30 in good health. In DNA form, the CDR3 reads TGTGCCACCAGCAGAGGGCTAGCTTCGGCTAGCACAGATACGCAGTATTTT. Translated, it gives CATSRGLASASTDTQYF. The whole variable domain, filled in from reference TRBV15 and TRBJ2-3, reads DAMVIQNPRYQVTQFGKPVTLSCSQTLNHNVMYWYQQKSSQAPKLLFHYYDKDFNNEADTPDNFQSRRPNTSFCFLDIRSPGLGDTAMYLCATSRGLASASTDTQYFGPGTRLTVL.